Below, 14 T cell receptor beta chains from the same sample are listed, as sequenced in a study of blood T cell repertoires in COVID-19. Data came from immunoSEQ multiplex PCR; TCRdb stores just in-frame clones and leaves some out. The data show around 270,000 clones, 75% to 90% seen once. The source material was PBMCs or T cells enriched from blood (not recorded which). These receptors originate from a woman younger than 45 who had recovered from COVID-19.

This clone came up a few times. Within the sample, other DNA sequences also encode this same CDR3. This chain connects TRBV5-1 to TRBJ2-3; possibly TRBD1 for D (6 bases). V was cut by 0 bases and J by 3 bases, with 8 bases left in between. This CDR3 is 14 amino acids long. The germline V gene encodes CDR1 SGHRS and CDR2 YFSETQ. CDR3 coding DNA: TGCGCCAGCAGCTTGGGGGGGCCGACAGATACGCAGTATTTT. Translation gives CASSLGGPTDTQYF.

This clone was counted a single time. The chain uses TRBV15 and TRBJ1-2; D call uncertain. The CDR3 loop spans 14 amino acids. The germline V gene encodes CDR1 LNHNV and CDR2 YYDKDF (reference sequence). V was pared by 3 bases and J by 2 bases, with 10 bases between. The CDR3 DNA reads as TGTGCCACCAGCAGTTGGGCCAAGAACTATGGCTACACCTTC. Amino acids: CATSSWAKNYGYTF. The full variable domain, in which reference TRBV15 and TRBJ1-2 provide the parts outside the CDR3, is DAMVIQNPRYQVTQFGKPVTLSCSQTLNHNVMYWYQQKSSQAPKLLFHYYDKDFNNEADTPDNFQSRRPNTSFCFLDIRSPGLGDTAMYLCATSSWAKNYGYTFGSGTRLTVV.

The chain carries TRBV5-4 and TRBJ1-4; tentatively, D is TRBD1 (5 bases). The CDR3 contains 17 residues. Germline CDR1 SGHNT, CDR2 YYREEE (reference sequence). Trimming pared 1 base from V and 0 bases from J, leaving 13 bases between. CDR3 amino acids: CASSLRRGTATNEKLFF. DNA of the CDR3: TGTGCCAGCAGCTTGAGGAGGGGAACCGCAACTAATGAAAAACTGTTTTTT.

The rearrangement links TRBV27 to TRBJ1-6; tentatively, D is TRBD1 (5 bases). This CDR3 region has 16 residues. V was trimmed by 5 bases and J by 2 bases, leaving 13 bases between them. Germline CDR1 MNHEY, CDR2 SMNVEV (reference sequence). The CDR3 region is CASSRRLGAYNSPLHF. The CDR3 DNA reads as TGTGCCAGCAGTCGCCGATTAGGGGCCTATAATTCACCCCTCCACTTT.

The gene calls are TRBV27 and TRBJ1-2; the match to TRBD1 covers 10 bases. The CDR3 has 16 amino acids. Trimming removed 5 bases from V and 5 bases from J; junction bases left unmatched: 11. Germline CDR1 is MNHEY and CDR2 is SMNVEV (reference sequence). The CDR3 coding sequence is TGTGCCAGCAGTGCAACGGGGACAGGGGCAGGATATGGCTACACCTTC. It yields the protein CASSATGTGAGYGYTF.

For the CDR3, the DNA is TGTGCCAGTTGGGACTTTTTAAACTATGGCTACACCTTC. Translated, it gives CASWDFLNYGYTF. The chain carries TRBV28 and TRBJ1-2, with D tentatively TRBD1 (5 bases). V shed 9 bases and J shed 2 bases, with 13 bases lying between them. The CDR3 runs 13 residues. Germline-derived CDR1 and CDR2 are MDHEN and SYDVKM.

The V call is TRBV7-9, the J call TRBJ2-1; 7 nucleotides align to TRBD2. The germline V gene encodes CDR1 SEHNR and CDR2 FQNEAQ (reference sequence). The V and J ends lost 6 bases and 5 bases, in that order; junction bases with no gene match: 7. The CDR3 totals 14 residues. CDR3 coding DNA: TGTGCCAGCAGGGGAAGCGGGGTAAACAATGAGCAGTTCTTC. Its protein is CASRGSGVNNEQFF.

The V call is TRBV19, the J call TRBJ2-5; D possibly corresponds to TRBD2 (7 bases). V lost 3 bases and J lost 1, with 15 bases in between. Per the germline V gene, CDR1 is LNHDA and CDR2 is SQIVND (reference sequence). CDR3 length: 16 amino acids. Here the CDR3 reads CASSIAGAYFQETQYF. DNA of the CDR3: TGTGCCAGTAGTATCGCGGGGGCTTACTTCCAAGAGACCCAGTACTTC.

This clone was counted once. The J gene is TRBJ2-7, the V gene TRBV3-1 (or the pseudogene TRBV3-2), with D perhaps matching TRBD2 (5 bases). V was clipped by 4 bases and J by 0 bases, with 13 bases between them. The length of the CDR3 is 15 residues. Germline CDR1 reads LGHDT; CDR2 reads YNNKEL (reference sequence). CDR3 coding DNA: TGTGCCAGCAGCCTATATGTGGGGAGCTCCTACGAGCAGTACTTC. Translation gives CASSLYVGSSYEQYF.

The chain uses TRBV30 and TRBJ2-3, with D tentatively TRBD2 (5 bases). The length of the CDR3 is 15 residues. Trimming stripped 2 bases from V and 3 bases from J, with 15 bases between. Germline V gene lookup returns CDR1 GTSNPN and CDR2 SVGIG (reference sequence). This chain's CDR3 is CAWSWAGTGTDTQYF. Written as DNA, the CDR3 is TGTGCCTGGAGTTGGGCGGGTACGGGGACAGATACGCAGTATTTT.

The genes are TRBV18 and TRBJ1-5, with TRBD1 identical over 9 bases. Germline CDR1 and CDR2: KGHSH and LQKENI. This CDR3 contains 16 residues. V lost 0 bases to trimming and J lost 4 bases; unmatched junction nucleotides: 4. In DNA form, the CDR3 reads TGTGCCAGCTCACCACCGGGACAGGGAAAAAATCAGCCCCAGCATTTT. It codes for CASSPPGQGKNQPQHF.

The rearrangement uses TRBV6-5 and TRBJ2-7, with TRBD2 matching 10 bases. The CDR3 is made up of 13 amino acids. V lost 7 bases to trimming and J lost 2 bases; unmatched junction nucleotides: 2. Germline CDR1 reads MNHEY; CDR2 reads SVGAGI. The CDR3 DNA sequence: TGTGCCAGCAAGCGGGAGGGCCCCTACGAGCAGTACTTC. Translated: CASKREGPYEQYF.

The chain recombines TRBV28 with TRBJ2-2; D is perhaps TRBD2 (5 bases). V was clipped by 5 bases and J by 7 bases, with 17 bases between them. CDR1 and CDR2 (germline): MDHEN, SYDVKM. The CDR3 has 15 residues. The DNA of the CDR3 is TGTGCCAGCAGTCAGGCCCCCCTGAGGGACGGGGAGCTGTTTTTT. Protein sequence: CASSQAPLRDGELFF. Variable domain in full (rest from reference TRBV28 and TRBJ2-2): DVKVTQSSRYLVKRTGEKVFLECVQDMDHENMFWYRQDPGLGLRLIYFSYDVKMKEKGDIPEGYSVSREKKERFSLILESASTNQTSMYLCASSQAPLRDGELFFGEGSRLTVL.

V gene TRBV29-1 combines with J gene TRBJ1-1; perhaps TRBD1 as D (6 bases). CDR1 and CDR2 from the germline V gene are SQVTM and ANQGSEA. This CDR3 has 13 amino acids. V lost 7 bases, J lost 2 bases, and 14 bases lay in between. The CDR3 reads CSGSRDTNTEAFF. The CDR3, as DNA: TGCAGCGGTAGTAGGGACACCAACACTGAAGCTTTCTTT.